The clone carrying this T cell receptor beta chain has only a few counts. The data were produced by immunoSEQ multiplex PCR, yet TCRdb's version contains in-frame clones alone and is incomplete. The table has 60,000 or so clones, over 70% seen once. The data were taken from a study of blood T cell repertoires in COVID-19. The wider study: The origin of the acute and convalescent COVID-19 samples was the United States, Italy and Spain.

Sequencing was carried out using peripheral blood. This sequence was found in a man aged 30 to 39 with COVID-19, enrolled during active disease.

Written as DNA, the CDR3 is TGTGCCAGCATCGCGAGGGGGGGTGGAGAGACCCAGTACTTC. Its protein product is CASIARGGGETQYF. The chain has TRBV7-8 and TRBJ2-5; weak D call: TRBD2 (7 bases). V was cut by 7 bases and J by 4 bases, with 16 bases left in between. CDR3 length: 14 amino acids. Germline V lookup: CDR1 SGHVS, CDR2 FQNEAQ. Filled out from reference TRBV7-8 and TRBJ2-5, the complete variable domain reads GAGVSQSPRYKVAKRGQDVALRCDPISGHVSLFWYQQALGQGPEFLTYFQNEAQLDKSGLPSDRFFAERPEGSVSTLKIQRTQQEDSAVYLCASIARGGGETQYFGPGTRLLVL.